This paragraph reports one T cell receptor beta chain. The germline V gene has CDR1 ENHRY and CDR2 SYGVKD. The V end was cut by 4 bases, the J end by 1 base, with 7 bases between. The CDR3 contains 13 residues. Measured with immunoSEQ multiplex PCR; TCRdb has only the in-frame clones, and not every one. The top ten hold approximately 2.9% of the sample, which has around 140,000 clones, approximately 91% seen once. The record originates from a study of control samples from healthy donors and cancer patients. Material for sequencing was blood. This clonotype originated in a man aged 30-40 years in good health. The chain couples TRBV10-3 to TRBJ1-1; possible D gene TRBD1, 6 bases. The CDR3 coding sequence is TGTGCCATCAGTGGGACAGCGAACACTGAAGCTTTCTTT. Residues: CAISGTANTEAFF.